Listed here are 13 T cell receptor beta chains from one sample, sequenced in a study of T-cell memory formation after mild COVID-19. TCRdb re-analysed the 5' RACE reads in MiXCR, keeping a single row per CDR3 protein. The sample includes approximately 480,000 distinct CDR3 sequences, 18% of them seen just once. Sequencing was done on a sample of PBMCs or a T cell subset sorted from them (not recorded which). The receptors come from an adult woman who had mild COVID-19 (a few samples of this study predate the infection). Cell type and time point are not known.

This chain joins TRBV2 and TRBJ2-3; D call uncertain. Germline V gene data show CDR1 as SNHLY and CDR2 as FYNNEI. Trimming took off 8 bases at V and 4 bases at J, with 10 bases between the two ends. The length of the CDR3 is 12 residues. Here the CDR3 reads CASGPSADTQYF. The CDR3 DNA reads TGTGCCAGCGGCCCCTCTGCAGATACGCAGTATTTT.

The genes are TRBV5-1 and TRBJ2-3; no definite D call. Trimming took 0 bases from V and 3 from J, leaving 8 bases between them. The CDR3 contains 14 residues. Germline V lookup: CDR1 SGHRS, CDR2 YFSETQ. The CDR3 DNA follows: TGCGCCAGCAGCTTGGATGGCCGAACAGATACGCAGTATTTT. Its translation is CASSLDGRTDTQYF.

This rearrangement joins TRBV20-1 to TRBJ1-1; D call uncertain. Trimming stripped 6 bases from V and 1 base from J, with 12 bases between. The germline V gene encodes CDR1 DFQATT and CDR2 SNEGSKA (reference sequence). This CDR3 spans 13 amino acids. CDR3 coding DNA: TGCAGTGCCAACGGAGGCCCGAACACTGAAGCTTTCTTT. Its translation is CSANGGPNTEAFF.

This CDR3 is CASIRDARYAEAFF. The DNA of the CDR3 is TGTGCCAGCATTCGGGACGCGCGATACGCTGAAGCTTTCTTT. This sequence joins TRBV7-9 and TRBJ1-1, with D perhaps matching TRBD1 (5 bases). This CDR3 is 14 amino acids long. Trimming stripped 7 bases from V and 6 bases from J, with 18 bases between. The germline V gene has CDR1 SEHNR and CDR2 FQNEAQ (reference sequence).

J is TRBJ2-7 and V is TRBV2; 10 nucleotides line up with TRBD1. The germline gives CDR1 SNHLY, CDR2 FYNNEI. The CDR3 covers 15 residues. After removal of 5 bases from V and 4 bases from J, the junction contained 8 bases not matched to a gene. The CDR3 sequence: CASSHRQGAHYEQYF. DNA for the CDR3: TGTGCCAGCAGTCACCGACAGGGGGCTCATTACGAGCAGTACTTC.

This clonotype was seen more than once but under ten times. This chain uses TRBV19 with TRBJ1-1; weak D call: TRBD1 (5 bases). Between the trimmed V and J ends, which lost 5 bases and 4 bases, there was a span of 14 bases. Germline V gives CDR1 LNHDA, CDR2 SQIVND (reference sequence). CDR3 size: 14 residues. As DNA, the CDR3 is TGTGCCAGTAGTTTCGGCAGGGAGGGCACTGAAGCTTTCTTT. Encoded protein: CASSFGREGTEAFF.

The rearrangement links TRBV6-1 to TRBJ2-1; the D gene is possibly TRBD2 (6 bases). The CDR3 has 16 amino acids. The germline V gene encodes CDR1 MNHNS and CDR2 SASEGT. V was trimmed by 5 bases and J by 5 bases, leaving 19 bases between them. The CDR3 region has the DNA TGTGCCAGCAGTACCGTTTCCGGGAGTAGGAACAATGAGCAGTTCTTC. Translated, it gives CASSTVSGSRNNEQFF.

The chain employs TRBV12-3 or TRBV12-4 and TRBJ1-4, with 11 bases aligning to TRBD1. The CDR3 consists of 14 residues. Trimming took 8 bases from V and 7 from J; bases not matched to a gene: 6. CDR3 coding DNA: TGTGCCAGCGGGACCGGGACAGGGGGTGAAAAACTGTTTTTT. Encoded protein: CASGTGTGGEKLFF.

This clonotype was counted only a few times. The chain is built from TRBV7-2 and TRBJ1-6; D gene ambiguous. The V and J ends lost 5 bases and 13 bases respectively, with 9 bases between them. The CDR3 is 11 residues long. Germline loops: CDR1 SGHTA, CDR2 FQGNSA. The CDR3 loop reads CASSLAGPLHF. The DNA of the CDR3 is TGTGCCAGCAGCCTGGCCGGGCCCCTCCACTTT.

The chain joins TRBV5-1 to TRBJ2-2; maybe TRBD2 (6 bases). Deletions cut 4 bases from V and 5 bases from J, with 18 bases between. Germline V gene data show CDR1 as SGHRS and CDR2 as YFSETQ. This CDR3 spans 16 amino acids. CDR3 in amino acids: CASSPWWDSETGELFF. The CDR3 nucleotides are TGCGCCAGCAGCCCATGGTGGGACTCAGAGACCGGGGAGCTGTTTTTT.

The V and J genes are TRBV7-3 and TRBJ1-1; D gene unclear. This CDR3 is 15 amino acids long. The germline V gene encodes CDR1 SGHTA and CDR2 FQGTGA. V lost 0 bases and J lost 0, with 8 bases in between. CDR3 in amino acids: CASSLTPAMNTEAFF. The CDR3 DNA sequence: TGTGCCAGCAGCTTAACACCGGCAATGAACACTGAAGCTTTCTTT.

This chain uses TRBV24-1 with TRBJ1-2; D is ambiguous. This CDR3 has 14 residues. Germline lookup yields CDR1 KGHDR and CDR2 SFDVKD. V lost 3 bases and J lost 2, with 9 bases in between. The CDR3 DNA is TGTGCCACCAGTGATGTGTCATCCAACTATGGCTACACCTTC. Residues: CATSDVSSNYGYTF.

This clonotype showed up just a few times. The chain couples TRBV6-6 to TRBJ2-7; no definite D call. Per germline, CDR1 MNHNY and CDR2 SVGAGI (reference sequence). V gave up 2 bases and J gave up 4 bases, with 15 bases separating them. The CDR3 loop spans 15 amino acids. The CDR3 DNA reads TGTGCCAGCAGTTACCTTGCGTGGGCCCGGTACGAGCAGTACTTC. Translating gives CASSYLAWARYEQYF.